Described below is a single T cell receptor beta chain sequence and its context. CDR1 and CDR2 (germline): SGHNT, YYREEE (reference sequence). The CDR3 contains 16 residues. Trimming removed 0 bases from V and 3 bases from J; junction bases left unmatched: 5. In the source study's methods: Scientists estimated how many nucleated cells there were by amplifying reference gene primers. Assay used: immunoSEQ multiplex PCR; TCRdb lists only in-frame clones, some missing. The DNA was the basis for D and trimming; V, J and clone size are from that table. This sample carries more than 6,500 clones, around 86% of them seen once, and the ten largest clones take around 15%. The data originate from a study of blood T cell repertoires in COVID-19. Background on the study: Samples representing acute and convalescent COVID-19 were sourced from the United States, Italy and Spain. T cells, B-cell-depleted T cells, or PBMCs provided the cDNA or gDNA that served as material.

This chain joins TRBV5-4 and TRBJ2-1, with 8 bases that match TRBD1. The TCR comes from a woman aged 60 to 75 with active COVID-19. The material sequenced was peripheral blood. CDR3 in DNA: TGTGCCAGCAGCTTGGGTGCAGGGGGCGTCTACAATGAGCAGTTCTTC. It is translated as CASSLGAGGVYNEQFF.